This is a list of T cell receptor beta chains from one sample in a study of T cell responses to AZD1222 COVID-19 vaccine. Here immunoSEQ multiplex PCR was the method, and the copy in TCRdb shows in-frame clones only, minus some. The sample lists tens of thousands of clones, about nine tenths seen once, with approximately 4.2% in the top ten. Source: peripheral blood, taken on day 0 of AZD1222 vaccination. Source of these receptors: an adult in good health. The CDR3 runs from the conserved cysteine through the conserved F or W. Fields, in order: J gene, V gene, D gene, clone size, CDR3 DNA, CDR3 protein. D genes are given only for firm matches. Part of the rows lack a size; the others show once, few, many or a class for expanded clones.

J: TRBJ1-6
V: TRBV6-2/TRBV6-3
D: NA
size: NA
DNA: TGTGCCAGCAGTTACCAGGGGCGGAGGTCACCCCTCCACTTT
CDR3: CASSYQGRRSPLHF

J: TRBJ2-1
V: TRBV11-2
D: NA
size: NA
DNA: TGTGCCAGCAGCTTACGGGGGACGCCTTACAATGAGCAGTTCTTC
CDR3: CASSLRGTPYNEQFF

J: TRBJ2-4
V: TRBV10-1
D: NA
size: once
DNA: TGCGCCAGCAACAAACGACTTCTAGCCAAAAACATTCAGTACTTC
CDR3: CASNKRLLAKNIQYF

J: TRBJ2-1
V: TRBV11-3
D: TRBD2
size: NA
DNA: TGTGCCAGCAGCCCGAGGACTAGCGGGATCGATGAGCAGTTCTTC
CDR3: CASSPRTSGIDEQFF

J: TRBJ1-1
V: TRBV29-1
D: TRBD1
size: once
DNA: TGCAGCGTTACATGGACAGGGCGGACTGAAGCTTTCTTT
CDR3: CSVTWTGRTEAFF

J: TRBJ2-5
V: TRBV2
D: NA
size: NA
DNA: TGTGCCAGCAGTGAACGTGGGACTGGGGACGAGACCCAGTACTTC
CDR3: CASSERGTGDETQYF

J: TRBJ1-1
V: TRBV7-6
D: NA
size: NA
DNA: TGTGCCAGCAGCTCCCCTCGGACCGCGAACACTGAAGCTTTCTTT
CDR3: CASSSPRTANTEAFF

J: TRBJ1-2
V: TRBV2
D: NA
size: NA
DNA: TGTGCCAGCAGTGAAGAGGGATTGGATGGCTACACCTTC
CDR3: CASSEEGLDGYTF

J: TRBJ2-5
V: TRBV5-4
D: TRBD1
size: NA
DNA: TGTGCCATGACAGGGCAAGAGACCCAGTACTTC
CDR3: CAMTGQETQYF

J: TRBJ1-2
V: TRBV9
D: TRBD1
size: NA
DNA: TGTGCCAGCAGCGTAGAGTCGACAGGGGAGGTTGGCTACACCTTC
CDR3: CASSVESTGEVGYTF

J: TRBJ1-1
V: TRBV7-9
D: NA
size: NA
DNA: TGTGCCAGCAGCTTAGCGGGGGTGAACACTGAAGCTTTCTTT
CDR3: CASSLAGVNTEAFF

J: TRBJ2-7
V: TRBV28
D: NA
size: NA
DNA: TGTGCCAGCAGTTTGGTCTTATTCACCGCGGGTTCCTACGAGCAGTACTTC
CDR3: CASSLVLFTAGSYEQYF

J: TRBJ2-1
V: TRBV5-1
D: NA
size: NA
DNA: TGCGCCAGCAGCTTGGGCCTCAATGAGCAGTTCTTC
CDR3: CASSLGLNEQFF

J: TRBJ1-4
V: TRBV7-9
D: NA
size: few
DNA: TGTGCCAGCAACTTATCGAATGAAAAACTGTTTTTT
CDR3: CASNLSNEKLFF

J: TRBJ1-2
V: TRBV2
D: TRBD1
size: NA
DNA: TGTGCCAGCAGCCAAACGCAGGGGGGATTTTGGGGCTACACCTTC
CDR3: CASSQTQGGFWGYTF

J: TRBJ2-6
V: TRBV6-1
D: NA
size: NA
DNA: TGTGCCAGCAGTGCAGCAGGGGGGCCTGGGGCCAACGTCCTGACTTTC
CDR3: CASSAAGGPGANVLTF

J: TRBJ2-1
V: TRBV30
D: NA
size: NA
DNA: TGTGCCTGGAGTGGGAACTGGGGGTGGAAGTTCTTC
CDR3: CAWSGNWGWKFF

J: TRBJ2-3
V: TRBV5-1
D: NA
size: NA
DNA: TGCGCCAGCAGCTTGAGGACGGCTAGCACAGATACGCAGTATTTT
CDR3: CASSLRTASTDTQYF

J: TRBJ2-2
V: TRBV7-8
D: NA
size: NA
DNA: TGTGCCGGTCATATCAAGGGGGCGAACACCGGGGAGCTGTTTTTT
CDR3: CAGHIKGANTGELFF

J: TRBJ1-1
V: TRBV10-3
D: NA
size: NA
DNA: TGTGCCACCAGGACCGGAGCTTACGAGGCTTTCTTT
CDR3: CATRTGAYEAFF

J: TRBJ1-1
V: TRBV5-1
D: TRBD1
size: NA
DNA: TGCGCCAGCAGCAGACAGGGTACAGGCGCTGAAGCTTTCTTT
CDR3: CASSRQGTGAEAFF

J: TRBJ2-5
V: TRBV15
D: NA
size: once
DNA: TGTGCCACCAGCAGAGATAGGGCAGGCGGAGAGACCCAGTACTTC
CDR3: CATSRDRAGGETQYF

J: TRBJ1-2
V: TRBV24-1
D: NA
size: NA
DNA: TGTGCCACCAGTGAGACGGACTATGGCTACACCTTC
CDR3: CATSETDYGYTF

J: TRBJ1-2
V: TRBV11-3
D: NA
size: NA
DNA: TGTGCCAGCAGCCAGGGAGGGGTAAACTATGGCTACACCTTC
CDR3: CASSQGGVNYGYTF

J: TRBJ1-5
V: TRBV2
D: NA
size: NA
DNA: TGTGCCAGCAGTGTGTCAGGGAACAATCAGCCCCAGCATTTT
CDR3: CASSVSGNNQPQHF

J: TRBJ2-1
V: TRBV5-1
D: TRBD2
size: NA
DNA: TGCGCCAGCAGCTTGGGGACTAGCAATGAGCAGTTCTTC
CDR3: CASSLGTSNEQFF

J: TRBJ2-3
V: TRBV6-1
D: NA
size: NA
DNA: TGTGCCAGCAGTGCCCCTCCCCACAGGGCAGAACCAGATACGCAGTATTTT
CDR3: CASSAPPHRAEPDTQYF

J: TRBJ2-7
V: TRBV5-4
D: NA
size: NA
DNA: TGTGCCAGCAGCTTGGAAGTCGTCAGGCGCCGAGGCGAGCAGTACTTC
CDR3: CASSLEVVRRRGEQYF

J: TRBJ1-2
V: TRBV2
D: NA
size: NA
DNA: TGTGCCAGCATCGAAGGGGGGCAGGGGAATGGCTACACCTTC
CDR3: CASIEGGQGNGYTF

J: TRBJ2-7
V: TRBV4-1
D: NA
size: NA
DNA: TGCGCCAGCAGCCAAGAGGGCGACAGAGGCTCCTACGAGCAGTACTTC
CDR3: CASSQEGDRGSYEQYF

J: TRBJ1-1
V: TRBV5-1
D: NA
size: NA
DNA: TGCGCCAGCAGCTTACTATCGGGAAGCTACACGATCACTGAAGCTTTCTTT
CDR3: CASSLLSGSYTITEAFF

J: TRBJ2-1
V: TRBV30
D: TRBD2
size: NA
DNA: TGTGCCTGGAGACCCCGACTAGCGGGGGATGATGAGCAGTTCTTC
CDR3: CAWRPRLAGDDEQFF

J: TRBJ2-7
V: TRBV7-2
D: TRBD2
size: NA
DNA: TGTGCCAGCAGCTTAGAAGGGACCAGCGGGACCTACGAGCAGTACTTC
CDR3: CASSLEGTSGTYEQYF

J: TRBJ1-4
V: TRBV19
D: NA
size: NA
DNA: TGTGCCAGTACCACTGGGCGACGGGGAACTAATGAAAAACTGTTTTTT
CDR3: CASTTGRRGTNEKLFF

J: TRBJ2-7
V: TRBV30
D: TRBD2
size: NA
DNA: TGTGCCTGGAGTGTACTACGTAGCGGGCCCTACGAGCAGTACTTC
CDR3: CAWSVLRSGPYEQYF

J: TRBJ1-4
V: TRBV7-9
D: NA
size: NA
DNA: TGTGCCAGCAGCTTAGAACAGGAAGCTGAAAAACTGTTTTTT
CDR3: CASSLEQEAEKLFF

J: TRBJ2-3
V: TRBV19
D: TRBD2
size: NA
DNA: TGTGCCAGTAGTAACATCGGGACTAGCGGGGACACAGATACGCAGTATTTT
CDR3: CASSNIGTSGDTDTQYF

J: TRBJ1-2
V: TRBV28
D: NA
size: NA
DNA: TGTGCCAGCAGTTACAGGGATGGCTACACCTTC
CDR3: CASSYRDGYTF

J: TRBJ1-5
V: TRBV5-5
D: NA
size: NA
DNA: TGTGCCAGCAGCCCCCAGGGATATAGCAATCAGCCCCAGCATTTT
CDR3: CASSPQGYSNQPQHF

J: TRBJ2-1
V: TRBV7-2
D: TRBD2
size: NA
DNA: TGTGCCAGCAGCACGCGAAGACTAGCGGGAGGGCCATATGAGCAGTTCTTC
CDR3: CASSTRRLAGGPYEQFF

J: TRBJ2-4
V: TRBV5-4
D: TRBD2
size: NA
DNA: TGTGCCAGCAGCTTGGGCGGCGGGGGGGTCAAAAACATTCAGTACTTC
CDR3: CASSLGGGGVKNIQYF

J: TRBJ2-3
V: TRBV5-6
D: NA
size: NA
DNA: TGTGCCAGCAGCTTGGAGGGTCTGGGGGTAGATACGCAGTATTTT
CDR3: CASSLEGLGVDTQYF